What follows is one TCR beta chain and its context. Antigen unknown. The junction had 7 bases not matched to a gene; V was cut back by 4 bases and J by 5 bases. The germline gives CDR1 SGHNT, CDR2 YYREEE (reference sequence). The CDR3 has 14 residues. This sample was taken from a study of B cell selection in AIRE deficiency. Regulatory T cells were sorted as CD4+CD25hiCD127low/negative cells. Study-wide findings and caveats: Of 3,000 to 4,500 shared Treg TCRbeta sequences, roughly 33% were healthy-only, just under 9.5% patient-only.

Sequenced by immunoSEQ multiplex PCR; TCRdb stores in-frame clones only, minus some. This sample yields tens of thousands of clones, of which approximately 94% are seen a single time; just under 2% belongs to the top ten. V is TRBV5-4 and J is TRBJ2-3; 7 bases fit TRBD2. Sequences were obtained from Tregs sorted from PBMCs. The clonotype comes from a human donor with AIRE deficiency. CDR3 sequence: CASSRASGKDTQYF. CDR3 coding DNA: TGTGCCAGCAGCCGCGCTAGCGGAAAAGATACGCAGTATTTT.